A selection of T cell receptor beta chains follows, all from one sample in a study of cytomegalovirus exposure and HLA in healthy donors. Repertoires were generated with immunoSEQ multiplex PCR, while TCRdb's copy carries only in-frame clones and drops some. The sample records about 95,000 clones, about four fifths being singletons. Source material: PBMCs. Receptor source: a woman in her thirties or forties in good health and CMV-seropositive. Each CDR3 is given with its conserved first and last residue. The order of the fields is CDR3 protein, CDR3 DNA, V gene, clone size, D gene, J gene. The D gene is left open where the match is weak. The size field is filled for only some rows; it gives once, few, many or a size class.

CDR3 protein: CASSSTSGGYEQYF
CDR3 DNA: TGTGCCAGCAGCTCCACTAGCGGTGGGTACGAGCAGTACTTC
V gene: TRBV7-8
clone size: NA
D gene: TRBD2
J gene: TRBJ2-7

CDR3 protein: CASSWGDRDNSPLHF
CDR3 DNA: TGCGCCAGCAGCTGGGGGGACAGGGACAATTCACCCCTCCACTTT
V gene: TRBV5-1
clone size: NA
D gene: TRBD1
J gene: TRBJ1-6

CDR3 protein: CASSLDPTERDNEQFF
CDR3 DNA: TGTGCCAGCAGCTTAGATCCCACGGAGAGGGACAATGAGCAGTTCTTC
V gene: TRBV11-3
clone size: NA
D gene: NA
J gene: TRBJ2-1

CDR3 protein: CASSGWQGLSGELFF
CDR3 DNA: TGTGCCAGCAGTGGGTGGCAGGGTTTATCCGGGGAGCTGTTTTTT
V gene: TRBV7-6
clone size: few
D gene: NA
J gene: TRBJ2-2

CDR3 protein: CASRYGQGAYNEQFF
CDR3 DNA: TGCGCCAGCAGATATGGACAGGGGGCCTACAATGAGCAGTTCTTC
V gene: TRBV5-1
clone size: NA
D gene: TRBD1
J gene: TRBJ2-1

CDR3 protein: CASSSDRIITGELFF
CDR3 DNA: TGTGCCAGCAGTTCAGACAGGATAATCACCGGGGAGCTGTTTTTT
V gene: TRBV28
clone size: NA
D gene: NA
J gene: TRBJ2-2

CDR3 protein: CASSLGGRPSYEQYF
CDR3 DNA: TGTGCCAGCAGTTTAGGAGGGAGGCCCTCCTACGAGCAGTACTTC
V gene: TRBV27
clone size: NA
D gene: NA
J gene: TRBJ2-7

CDR3 protein: CASSGQLDTGELFF
CDR3 DNA: TGTGCCAGCAGTGGACAGTTGGACACCGGGGAGCTGTTTTTT
V gene: TRBV28
clone size: NA
D gene: NA
J gene: TRBJ2-2

CDR3 protein: CASSRQGPQETQYF
CDR3 DNA: TGTGCCAGTAGTCGTCAGGGGCCTCAAGAGACCCAGTACTTC
V gene: TRBV19
clone size: NA
D gene: NA
J gene: TRBJ2-5

CDR3 protein: CASSQEIRAGGNTIYF
CDR3 DNA: TGTGCCAGCAGCCAAGAAATCAGGGCAGGAGGAAACACCATATATTTT
V gene: TRBV4-2
clone size: NA
D gene: NA
J gene: TRBJ1-3

CDR3 protein: CASSPRNWVAESGDTQYF
CDR3 DNA: TGCGCCAGCAGCCCGCGAAACTGGGTAGCGGAATCCGGAGATACGCAGTATTTT
V gene: TRBV5-1
clone size: NA
D gene: NA
J gene: TRBJ2-3

CDR3 protein: CAISESAGAEQPQHF
CDR3 DNA: TGTGCCATCAGTGAGTCAGCGGGTGCGGAGCAGCCCCAGCATTTT
V gene: TRBV10-3
clone size: NA
D gene: NA
J gene: TRBJ1-5

CDR3 protein: CASSESGQTQPQHF
CDR3 DNA: TGCGCCAGCAGTGAGTCCGGACAGACTCAGCCCCAGCATTTT
V gene: TRBV10-1
clone size: NA
D gene: NA
J gene: TRBJ1-5

CDR3 protein: CAWSGLTGNEKLFF
CDR3 DNA: TGTGCCTGGAGTGGCCTTACAGGGAATGAAAAACTGTTTTTT
V gene: TRBV30
clone size: NA
D gene: NA
J gene: TRBJ1-4

CDR3 protein: CATSRDRGTALNTEAFF
CDR3 DNA: TGTGCCACCAGCAGAGACCGGGGGACAGCCCTGAACACTGAAGCTTTCTTT
V gene: TRBV15
clone size: NA
D gene: TRBD1
J gene: TRBJ1-1

CDR3 protein: CASSLVASGSGYEQYF
CDR3 DNA: TGTGCCAGCAGCTTAGTCGCTAGCGGGAGTGGTTACGAGCAGTACTTC
V gene: TRBV7-8
clone size: NA
D gene: TRBD2
J gene: TRBJ2-7

CDR3 protein: CASSEPHPQGSYEQYF
CDR3 DNA: TGTGCCAGCAGTGAACCTCATCCACAGGGATCCTACGAGCAGTACTTC
V gene: TRBV25-1
clone size: few
D gene: NA
J gene: TRBJ2-7

CDR3 protein: CATSGRPYNEQFF
CDR3 DNA: TGCGCCACGAGCGGGAGGCCCTACAATGAGCAGTTCTTC
V gene: TRBV10-1
clone size: once
D gene: TRBD2
J gene: TRBJ2-1

CDR3 protein: CASSKGQPNTEAFF
CDR3 DNA: TGTGCCAGTAGTAAAGGACAGCCGAACACTGAAGCTTTCTTT
V gene: TRBV19
clone size: few
D gene: NA
J gene: TRBJ1-1

CDR3 protein: CASSEDGGGGWIEQYF
CDR3 DNA: TGTGCCAGCAGTGAAGATGGGGGAGGTGGTTGGATCGAGCAGTACTTC
V gene: TRBV6-1
clone size: NA
D gene: NA
J gene: TRBJ2-7

CDR3 protein: CASSLIGLAGGLNEQFF
CDR3 DNA: TGTGCCAGCAGCTTAATCGGGCTAGCGGGAGGATTGAATGAGCAGTTCTTC
V gene: TRBV7-2
clone size: NA
D gene: TRBD2
J gene: TRBJ2-1

CDR3 protein: CASSDSAGGGETQYF
CDR3 DNA: TGTGCCAGCAGTGACTCTGCGGGAGGAGGGGAGACCCAGTACTTC
V gene: TRBV6-4
clone size: few
D gene: TRBD2
J gene: TRBJ2-5

CDR3 protein: CASSELAGPYETQYF
CDR3 DNA: TGTGCCAGCAGTGAACTAGCGGGGCCTTATGAGACCCAGTACTTC
V gene: TRBV2
clone size: NA
D gene: TRBD2
J gene: TRBJ2-5

CDR3 protein: CASSKNSGQFTDTQYF
CDR3 DNA: TGTGCCAGCAGCAAAAATTCAGGGCAGTTCACAGATACGCAGTATTTT
V gene: TRBV21-1
clone size: NA
D gene: NA
J gene: TRBJ2-3

CDR3 protein: CASSGSGALTYEQYF
CDR3 DNA: TGTGCCAGCAGTGGGAGCGGGGCTTTAACCTACGAGCAGTACTTC
V gene: TRBV25-1
clone size: NA
D gene: TRBD2
J gene: TRBJ2-7

CDR3 protein: CASSQAGSESYGYTF
CDR3 DNA: TGTGCCAGCAGCCAAGCAGGGTCTGAGAGCTATGGCTACACCTTC
V gene: TRBV4-2
clone size: NA
D gene: NA
J gene: TRBJ1-2

CDR3 protein: CASSFNRLSPYNEQFF
CDR3 DNA: TGTGCCAGCAGCTTTAACAGGTTGAGCCCGTACAATGAGCAGTTCTTC
V gene: TRBV5-4
clone size: NA
D gene: NA
J gene: TRBJ2-1